What follows are 27 T cell receptor beta chains derived from one specimen sequenced in a study of cytotoxic CD8 clonotypes in ibrutinib-treated CLL. TCRdb keeps only in-frame clones here, not all; method: immunoSEQ multiplex PCR. The sample holds about 160,000 clones, about 80% seen once. The source was PBMCs, collected after 24 months of ibrutinib treatment. The receptors shown here come from a human donor with chronic lymphocytic leukemia.

This sequence joins TRBV6-5 and TRBJ1-2; a weak D match, TRBD1 (6 bases). Trimming pared 6 bases from V and 8 bases from J, leaving 16 bases between. Looked up from germline, CDR1 is MNHEY and CDR2 is SVGAGI. This CDR3 spans 13 amino acids. The chain's CDR3 is CASRPPGGAGYTF. The CDR3 bases are TGTGCCAGCAGACCACCCGGGGGGGCCGGCTACACCTTC.

The chain links TRBV7-8 to TRBJ2-2, with TRBD2 identical over 7 bases. Germline trimming cut 5 bases from V and 4 bases from J; bases unmatched to any gene: 7. The CDR3 covers 15 residues. Germline-derived CDR1 and CDR2 are SGHVS and FQNEAQ. For the CDR3, the DNA is TGTGCCAGCAGCCCCACGGGGGGACTCACCGGGGAGCTGTTTTTT. Its translation: CASSPTGGLTGELFF.

The J gene is TRBJ1-1, the V gene TRBV5-1, with a possible D match to TRBD1 (6 bases). V lost 0 bases and J 8 bases, leaving 11 bases between the germline ends. This CDR3 comprises 13 residues. From germline, CDR1 is SGHRS and CDR2 YFSETQ. The chain's CDR3 is CASSLEGGTEAFF. Written as DNA, the CDR3 is TGCGCCAGCAGCTTGGAAGGGGGTACCGAAGCTTTCTTT. The variable domain in full, completed from reference TRBV5-1 and TRBJ1-1, reads KAGVTQTPRYLIKTRGQQVTLSCSPISGHRSVSWYQQTPGQGLQFLFEYFSETQRNKGNFPGRFSGRQFSNSRSEMNVSTLELGDSALYLCASSLEGGTEAFFGQGTRLTVV.

This sequence joins TRBV6-5 and TRBJ2-7; no definite D call. Germline V gene sequence: CDR1 MNHEY, CDR2 SVGAGI. Trimming cost V 0 bases and J 2 bases, with 11 bases left between them. The CDR3 has 15 amino acids. The CDR3 loop is CASSYSSIQPYEQYF. CDR3 sequence (DNA): TGTGCCAGCAGTTACTCGAGTATACAGCCCTACGAGCAGTACTTC.

This clone was counted a single time. CDR3 sequence: CAVWQASSGNTIYF. The CDR3 nucleotides read TGCGCCGTGTGGCAGGCCTCCTCTGGAAACACCATATATTTT. This chain uses TRBV10-2 with TRBJ1-3; D call uncertain. Germline V gene data show CDR1 as WSHSY and CDR2 as SAAADI. V was clipped by 11 bases and J by 0 bases, with 14 bases between them. CDR3 length: 14 residues.

This clone showed up just a few times. The CDR3 DNA sequence: TGTGCCAGCAGGACCCAGGGGGTCACTGAAGCTTTCTTT. Translation: CASRTQGVTEAFF. The chain joins TRBV2 to TRBJ1-1; 7 positions agree with TRBD1. This CDR3 is built from 13 residues. Germline V gives CDR1 SNHLY, CDR2 FYNNEI. V shed 6 bases and J 4 bases; nucleotides not matched to a gene: 5.

The chain employs TRBV6-1 and TRBJ1-2; 9 nucleotides align to TRBD1. Trimming took 8 bases from V and 5 from J; bases not matched to a gene: 9. CDR1 MNHNS and CDR2 SASEGT come from the germline V gene. CDR3 length: 14 residues. This chain's CDR3 is CASDRTGVKYGYTF. Written as DNA, the CDR3 is TGTGCCAGCGATAGGACAGGGGTAAAGTATGGCTACACCTTC.

This rearrangement joins TRBV9 to TRBJ2-7, with TRBD2 matching over 14 bases. Germline CDR1 SGDLS, CDR2 YYNGEE. The CDR3 is 17 residues long. V shed 0 bases and J 4 bases; nucleotides not matched to a gene: 6. CDR3 coding DNA: TGTGCCAGCAGCGTAGGCCGGGGACTAGCGGGAGCATACGAGCAGTACTTC. This translates into CASSVGRGLAGAYEQYF.

This clone was picked up a small number of times. The chain carries TRBV5-1 and TRBJ2-3; 7 bases are a match to TRBD2. Germline trimming cut 4 bases from V and 2 bases from J; bases unmatched to any gene: 10. CDR3 length: 16 residues. Germline V gene sequence: CDR1 SGHRS, CDR2 YFSETQ. The CDR3 loop is CASSLTALATTDTQYF. DNA for the CDR3: TGCGCCAGCAGCCTTACTGCACTAGCGACCACAGATACGCAGTATTTT.

This clone has a handful of counts. The chain joins TRBV7-2 to TRBJ1-2; D unresolved. The germline V and J ends were trimmed by 1 base and 0 bases, with 21 bases remaining between them. The CDR3 runs to 19 residues. From germline, CDR1 is SGHTA and CDR2 FQGNSA. CDR3 loop: CASSLDSRQIRPANYGYTF. As DNA, the CDR3 is TGTGCCAGCAGCTTAGACTCCCGTCAGATTCGACCCGCTAACTATGGCTACACCTTC.

This chain uses TRBV29-1 with TRBJ1-2; 9 nucleotides agree with TRBD1. CDR3 length equals 15 residues. The ends lost 4 bases at V and 7 bases at J; junction bases unmatched: 13. In germline, CDR1 is SQVTM, CDR2 ANQGSEA. The CDR3 DNA sequence: TGCAGCGTTGTTCAAGGACAGGGGATTCGTGGTGGCTACACCTTC. Its protein product is CSVVQGQGIRGGYTF.

The chain recombines TRBV5-1 with TRBJ2-2; 7 nucleotides align to TRBD2. The CDR3 runs 15 residues. CDR1 is SGHRS, CDR2 YFSETQ, per germline. With V trimmed by 6 bases and J by 5 bases, 10 bases remained unmatched. The CDR3 bases are TGCGCCAGCACCGTTAGGGGCGGGAGAACCGGGGAGCTGTTTTTT. Translated, it gives CASTVRGGRTGELFF. Complete variable domain (other parts from reference TRBV5-1 and TRBJ2-2): KAGVTQTPRYLIKTRGQQVTLSCSPISGHRSVSWYQQTPGQGLQFLFEYFSETQRNKGNFPGRFSGRQFSNSRSEMNVSTLELGDSALYLCASTVRGGRTGELFFGEGSRLTVL.

This clone came up a few times. The chain carries TRBV2 and TRBJ2-7; TRBD1 is a possible D gene (6 bases). This CDR3 has 14 amino acids. The V and J ends lost 8 bases and 0 bases respectively, with 14 bases between them. The germline CDR1 and CDR2 sequences are SNHLY and FYNNEI. CDR3 bases: TGTGCCAGCCTAGGGGCAGGGGTCTCCTACGAGCAGTACTTC. Translating it yields CASLGAGVSYEQYF.

The chain has TRBV15 and TRBJ2-7; 9 bases fit TRBD1. CDR3 length: 13 amino acids. Germline V CDR1 and CDR2: LNHNV, YYDKDF (reference sequence). With 6 bases clipped from V and 3 bases from J, the junction kept 3 bases outside the gene matches. The CDR3 DNA sequence: TGTGCCACCAGAGACAGGGGGGGCTACGAGCAGTACTTC. Residues: CATRDRGGYEQYF.

The chain is built from TRBV5-1 and TRBJ2-3, with D perhaps matching TRBD2 (5 bases). V lost 0 bases, J lost 8 bases, and 16 bases lay in between. This CDR3 is 15 amino acids long. CDR1 is SGHRS and CDR2 is YFSETQ in the germline V gene. The CDR3 nucleotides read TGCGCCAGCAGCTTGGGGGGAACTAGGACCCTTACGCAGTATTTT. This gives the protein CASSLGGTRTLTQYF.

The chain has TRBV10-3 and TRBJ2-7; weak D call: TRBD2 (6 bases). Trimming cost V 4 bases and J 2 bases, with 12 bases left between them. CDR3 length: 14 amino acids. CDR1 is ENHRY, CDR2 SYGVKD, per germline. This CDR3 is CAISARGGTYEQYF. CDR3 in DNA: TGTGCCATCAGTGCAAGGGGCGGGACCTACGAGCAGTACTTC.

The V call is TRBV5-4, the J call TRBJ1-2; a possible D gene is TRBD1 (5 bases). The CDR3 runs to 14 residues. The germline V and J ends were trimmed by 4 bases and 2 bases, with 12 bases remaining between them. Per the germline V gene, CDR1 is SGHNT and CDR2 is YYREEE (reference sequence). This CDR3 is CASSRPTENYGYTF. CDR3 in DNA: TGTGCCAGCAGCCGCCCGACAGAGAACTATGGCTACACCTTC. The full variable domain, rest sourced from reference TRBV5-4 and TRBJ1-2, is ETGVTQSPTHLIKTRGQQVTLRCSSQSGHNTVSWYQQALGQGPQFIFQYYREEENGRGNFPPRFSGLQFPNYSSELNVNALELDDSALYLCASSRPTENYGYTFGSGTRLTVV.

The chain couples TRBV6-5 to TRBJ2-1; D perhaps matches TRBD2 (5 bases). Germline V gives CDR1 MNHEY, CDR2 SVGAGI. The V end was cut by 0 bases, the J end by 1 base, with 7 bases between. The CDR3 length is 15 residues. The CDR3 nucleotides are TGTGCCAGCAGTTACTCCCGGGGATCCTACAATGAGCAGTTCTTC. This gives the protein CASSYSRGSYNEQFF.

This chain connects TRBV7-9 to TRBJ2-6; possibly TRBD1 for D (7 bases). Germline V gene sequence: CDR1 SEHNR, CDR2 FQNEAQ (reference sequence). The CDR3 is 16 residues long. V lost 5 bases and J 1 base, leaving 12 bases between the germline ends. The CDR3 spells CASSPQGGSGANVLTF. CDR3 in DNA: TGTGCCAGCAGCCCCCAGGGGGGATCTGGGGCCAACGTCCTGACTTTC.

The rearrangement links TRBV9 to TRBJ2-1; D could derive from TRBD1 or TRBD2 (5 bases each). CDR1 is SGDLS, CDR2 YYNGEE, per germline. V lost 3 bases to trimming and J lost 8 bases, with 9 bases between them. This CDR3 is 12 amino acids long. CDR3 protein: CASSEGRDEQFF. The CDR3 DNA is TGTGCCAGCAGCGAGGGGCGGGATGAGCAGTTCTTC.

This clone appeared a few times. This CDR3 is CASSLVGSSGANVLTF. The DNA of the CDR3 is TGCGCCAGCAGCTTGGTCGGGTCTTCTGGGGCCAACGTCCTGACTTTC. J is TRBJ2-6 and V is TRBV5-1; D remains ambiguous. Between the trimmed V and J ends, which lost 0 bases and 1 base, there was a span of 8 bases. This CDR3 is 16 amino acids long. Germline V gene lookup returns CDR1 SGHRS and CDR2 YFSETQ.

The CDR3 DNA sequence: TGCAGCGTTGGGACAGCCCATGAGCAGTTCTTC. Translating gives CSVGTAHEQFF. The genes are TRBV29-1 and TRBJ2-1, with D possibly TRBD1 on 6 matching bases. This CDR3 is built from 11 residues. V was cut by 4 bases and J by 8 bases, with 9 bases left in between. CDR1 is SQVTM and CDR2 is ANQGSEA in the germline V gene.

There are many counts of this clone. The chain links TRBV18 to TRBJ1-4; 8 bases are shared with TRBD1. V lost 2 bases to trimming and J lost 5 bases; unmatched junction nucleotides: 4. CDR3 length equals 15 residues. Germline V gene lookup returns CDR1 KGHSH and CDR2 LQKENI. The CDR3 here is CASSPDRGRNEKLFF. Here the CDR3 DNA reads TGTGCCAGCTCACCAGACAGGGGAAGAAATGAAAAACTGTTTTTT.

This sequence joins TRBV18 and TRBJ2-7, with D possibly TRBD1 on 7 matching bases. Germline loops: CDR1 KGHSH, CDR2 LQKENI. CDR3 length: 17 amino acids. V lost 4 bases and J lost 3, with 22 bases in between. CDR3 nucleotides: TGTGCCAGCTCACGACAACGGACAGGAGGGGGGTTCTACGAGCAGTACTTC. Translation gives CASSRQRTGGGFYEQYF.

The chain carries TRBV19 and TRBJ2-2; TRBD2 agrees at 7 bases. Germline V gives CDR1 LNHDA, CDR2 SQIVND (reference sequence). V was clipped by 6 bases and J by 3 bases; unmatched bases: 10. The CDR3 has 16 amino acids. CDR3 loop: CASRYSSLADTGELFF. DNA of the CDR3: TGTGCCAGTAGGTACTCCTCCCTAGCGGACACCGGGGAGCTGTTTTTT.

This chain links TRBV7-3 with TRBJ2-1; 13 bases map to TRBD2. V shed 6 bases, J shed 6 bases, and the junction held 5 bases outside the gene matches. The CDR3 length is 15 residues. Germline V CDR1 and CDR2: SGHTA, FQGTGA. The CDR3 region is CASSPTSGGANEQFF. As DNA, the CDR3 is TGTGCCAGCAGTCCTACTAGCGGGGGGGCCAATGAGCAGTTCTTC.

The chain joins TRBV29-1 to TRBJ1-2, with a possible D match to TRBD1 (6 bases). This CDR3 spans 14 amino acids. Germline V gives CDR1 SQVTM, CDR2 ANQGSEA. V was cut by 4 bases and J by 2 bases, with 14 bases left in between. The CDR3 nucleotides are TGCAGCGTTGCGGTTGGGACAAGAAACTATGGCTACACCTTC. It specifies CSVAVGTRNYGYTF.